The clone carrying this TCR beta chain showed up just once. The antigen remains unidentified. CDR1 is KGHSH and CDR2 is LQKENI in the germline V gene. This CDR3 region has 15 residues. The junction had 6 bases not matched to a gene; V was cut back by 3 bases and J by 4 bases. The sample comes from a study of CD8 T cells in Susac syndrome. General observations from the study: A relatively small number of individuals underwent TCR sequencing and HLA analysis.

CD8+ and CD4+ T cells from blood underwent TCR beta sequencing. Healthy donors served as the controls. They were matched for age and sex. Random hexamers primed reverse transcription of roughly 0.5 to 1 ug RNA. The method of amplification for TCR beta CDR3 was immunoSEQ multiplex PCR, covering 54 Vbeta and 13 Jbeta. TCRdb fed the immunoSEQ multiplex PCR reads into MiXCR, producing one record per CDR3 protein. The sample shows 150,000 to 200,000 distinct CDR3 sequences, just under 95% of them seen only once. The sequence was collected from a human donor in good health. The source material was CD4+ T cells from PBMCs. The rearrangement uses TRBV18 and TRBJ2-5, with 9 bases aligning to TRBD2. CDR3 region: CASSPLVTSGETQYF. The CDR3 DNA reads TGTGCCAGCTCACCTCTCGTGACTAGCGGAGAGACCCAGTACTTC.